The rows below give T cell receptor beta chains drawn from one sample of a study of immune characterization of retroperitoneal liposarcoma. TCRdb fed the PCR reads into MiXCR, producing one record per CDR3 protein. The sample has approximately 4,100 distinct CDR3 sequences; approximately 29% are singletons. The material sequenced was blood. The receptors were gathered from a female donor with retroperitoneal liposarcoma. Each CDR3 is given with its conserved first and last residue. D genes are given only for firm matches. Size tells how often a clone was seen (once, few, many) or the class of an expanded clone, and some rows leave it out.

>-|TRBJ2-1|TRBV4-1|-
TGTGCCAGCAGCCCCTACTCCGGGACGAACAATGAGCAGTTCTTC
CASSPYSGTNNEQFF
>-|TRBJ2-1|TRBV10-3|-
TGTGCCATCAGTGACAAGGAAAGATACAATGAGCAGTTCTTC
CAISDKERYNEQFF
>TRBD2|TRBJ2-7|TRBV28|-
TGTGCCAGCAGCTTATCCCGGACTAGCCGACGATCGTCCTACGAGCAGTACTTC
CASSLSRTSRRSSYEQYF
>TRBD1|TRBJ2-3|TRBV6-1|large
TGTGCCAGCCAGGACAGGGGGCAAAAAGATACGCAGTATTTT
CASQDRGQKDTQYF
>-|TRBJ1-4|TRBV7-6|-
TGTGCCAGCAGCCCTGAGGAAACTAATGAAAAACTGTTTTTT
CASSPEETNEKLFF
>-|TRBJ2-2|TRBV27|medium-sized
TGTGCCAGCAGTTCAAGGGGCGGAACCGGGGAGCTGTTTTTT
CASSSRGGTGELFF
>TRBD2|TRBJ2-3|TRBV24-1|-
TGTGCCACCAGTGATTCGATGGGGGCTTTCCACGCTAGCGGGAGGCCAGATACGCAGTATTTT
CATSDSMGAFHASGRPDTQYF
>-|TRBJ1-5|TRBV6-1|-
TGTGCCAGCAGTGGGACAGCAAATCAGCCCCAGCATTTT
CASSGTANQPQHF
>-|TRBJ2-7|TRBV11-3|-
TGTGCCAGCAGAAATACCGGGACCGAGGTCTTCACAGCCTACGAGCAGTACTTC
CASRNTGTEVFTAYEQYF
>-|TRBJ2-5|TRBV6-6|medium-sized
TGTGCCAGCAGTTACTCGATCGGGGAAGGGGCAGAGACCCAGTACTTC
CASSYSIGEGAETQYF
>-|TRBJ2-7|TRBV6-1|once
TGTGCCAGCAGTGAGACAGGTTACGAGCAGTACTTC
CASSETGYEQYF
>TRBD2|TRBJ2-3|TRBV5-1|medium-sized
TGCGCCAGCAGCTTACGCTCTAGCGGGGGGGCAGATACGCAGTATTTT
CASSLRSSGGADTQYF
>TRBD2|TRBJ2-5|TRBV4-3|-
TGCGCCAGCAGCCACCCAGGGGCTAGCGGGAGCAAGACCCAGTACTTC
CASSHPGASGSKTQYF
>-|TRBJ1-5|TRBV7-4|-
TGTGCCAGCAGAATACGTGCGGGGAGACCCCTCCTACAGCCCCAGCATTTT
CASRIRAGRPLLQPQHF
>-|TRBJ2-7|TRBV10-3|large
TGTGCCATCAATCCGGAGGGCTCCTACGAGCAGTACTTC
CAINPEGSYEQYF
>-|TRBJ1-5|TRBV6-1|-
TGTGCCAGCAGTGAAGCCAGGGCGAACCAATTCGTTCAGCCCCAGCATTTT
CASSEARANQFVQPQHF
>-|TRBJ2-3|TRBV6-1|medium-sized
TGTGCCAGCAGTGAAGCGCTGGCGGGAATAGATACGCAGTATTTT
CASSEALAGIDTQYF
>-|TRBJ2-1|TRBV4-1|few
TGCGCCAGCAGCCCTCGGACTAACTTCCCTTACAATGAGCAGTTCTTC
CASSPRTNFPYNEQFF
>TRBD2|TRBJ2-3|TRBV6-1|-
TGTGCCAGCAGTCTGACTAGCGGGAGCGCAGATACGCAGTATTTT
CASSLTSGSADTQYF
>TRBD2|TRBJ2-1|TRBV6-5|-
TGTGCCAGCAGTTACTCACTAGCGGGGGCTAATGAGCAGTTCTTC
CASSYSLAGANEQFF
>TRBD1|TRBJ1-2|TRBV25-1|-
TGTGCCAGCAGTGAATTTAGGGGGCCCTTCGGTGGCTACACCTTC
CASSEFRGPFGGYTF
>-|TRBJ2-1|TRBV11-2|-
TGTGCCAGCAGCCTTGGACAGGGAGGGTACAATGAGCAGTTCTTC
CASSLGQGGYNEQFF
>-|TRBJ2-1|TRBV6-1|-
TGTGCCAGCCATCCCGAGCAGTTCTTC
CASHPEQFF
>TRBD2|TRBJ2-5|TRBV7-6|few
TGTGCCAGCAGCCTGATAGCGGGGGGAGAGACCCAGTACTTC
CASSLIAGGETQYF
>-|TRBJ1-3|TRBV4-3|-
TGCGCCAGCAGCCAAGCTTCGGGCTCTGGAAACACCATATATTTT
CASSQASGSGNTIYF
>TRBD2|TRBJ2-1|TRBV7-2|few
TGTGCCAGCAGCTTAGCCCCAACTAGCGGGAAAGGGAATGAGCAGTTCTTC
CASSLAPTSGKGNEQFF
>-|TRBJ1-1|TRBV6-5|large
TGTGCCAGCAGTTACCCCCCAGGGAGGAACACTGAAGCTTTCTTT
CASSYPPGRNTEAFF
>TRBD1|TRBJ1-4|TRBV7-1|-
TGTGCCAGCAGGGCGGGACAGGGCGTCGGAAAACTGTTTTTT
CASRAGQGVGKLFF
>-|TRBJ2-3|TRBV6-5|few
TGTGCCAGCAGTGGGCCCGGGGGAACCTACGAGCAGTATTTT
CASSGPGGTYEQYF
>TRBD1|TRBJ2-2|TRBV7-2|-
TGTGCCAGCAGCGAAGGGACAGGGTGGACCGGGGAGCTGTTTTTT
CASSEGTGWTGELFF
>-|TRBJ2-5|TRBV4-1|-
TGCGCCAGCAGCCGCCGACTAGAGGAGACCCAGTACTTC
CASSRRLEETQYF
>-|TRBJ2-7|TRBV11-3|medium-sized
TGTGCCAGCAGTTCGGACGGGGTTGAGGAGCAGTACTTC
CASSSDGVEEQYF
>-|TRBJ2-5|TRBV27|few
TGTGCCAGCAGTATAAAACAGGGAGGGACCCAGTACTTC
CASSIKQGGTQYF
>-|TRBJ1-1|TRBV6-5|-
TGTGCCAGCAGTATAGGGGTTCGGAACACTGAAGCTTTCTTT
CASSIGVRNTEAFF
>TRBD2|TRBJ2-1|TRBV12-3/TRBV12-4|-
TGTGCCAGCAGGCTGGGGACTAGCGGGTCGGAGGAGCAGTTCTTC
CASRLGTSGSEEQFF
>-|TRBJ2-3|TRBV2|-
TGTGCCAGCAGTGAATGGTGGGGGAGCAACACAGATACGCAGTATTTT
CASSEWWGSNTDTQYF
>-|TRBJ2-3|TRBV11-3|medium-sized
TGTGCCAGCAGCGGCCGGAACCTTGGTACGCAGTATTTT
CASSGRNLGTQYF
>-|TRBJ2-3|TRBV6-8|-
TGTGCCAGCAGGGGGGTTGGGACGCCGAACACAGATACGCAGTATTTT
CASRGVGTPNTDTQYF
>-|TRBJ2-2|TRBV5-4|-
TGTGCCAGCAGCTTGGGGGCGGCCCCCTCCGGGGAGCTGTTTTTT
CASSLGAAPSGELFF
>TRBD2|TRBJ2-3|TRBV6-5|large
TGTGCCAGCAGTTACCGTAGCGGGGCGGGCACAGATACGCAGTATTTT
CASSYRSGAGTDTQYF
>TRBD2|TRBJ2-7|TRBV6-6|few
TGTGCCAGCAGTTACTGGACTAGCGGAACCTACGAGCAGTACTTC
CASSYWTSGTYEQYF
>-|TRBJ2-1|TRBV7-6|-
TGTGCCAGCAGCTTAATAGGAGACACTAACTCCTACAATGAGCAGTTCTTC
CASSLIGDTNSYNEQFF
>-|TRBJ1-5|TRBV27|-
TGTGCCAGCAGTTTAGGGGGTCATCAGCCCCAGCATTTT
CASSLGGHQPQHF
>TRBD2|TRBJ2-1|TRBV4-1|-
TGCGCCAGCAGCCAACCAGGACTAGCGGGGGAAGGGAATGAGCAGTTCTTC
CASSQPGLAGEGNEQFF
>-|TRBJ2-3|TRBV4-1|few
TGCGCCAGCAGCCAAGGAAGGGGCACAGATACGCAGTATTTT
CASSQGRGTDTQYF
>-|TRBJ2-3|TRBV6-1|few
TGTGCCAGCAAGGTCGGGGTCACCACAGATACGCAGTATTTT
CASKVGVTTDTQYF
>TRBD1|TRBJ2-7|TRBV7-8|medium-sized
TGTGCCAGCAGCGCCCTCCACAGGGGGCTTGACTACGAGCAGTACTTC
CASSALHRGLDYEQYF
>-|TRBJ2-3|TRBV6-1|-
TGTGCCAGCAGTGAAGCGAGGGCTAGCGGCACAGATACGCAGTATTTT
CASSEARASGTDTQYF